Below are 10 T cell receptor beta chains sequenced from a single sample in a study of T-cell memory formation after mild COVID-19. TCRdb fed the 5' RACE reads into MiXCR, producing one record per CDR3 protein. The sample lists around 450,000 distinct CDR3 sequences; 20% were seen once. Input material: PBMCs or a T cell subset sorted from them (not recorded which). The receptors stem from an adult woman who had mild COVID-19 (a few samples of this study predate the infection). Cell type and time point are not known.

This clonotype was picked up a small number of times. The CDR3 DNA reads as TGCAGTGCTAGACGGCAGCCGAACACTGAAGCTTTCTTT. Translating it yields CSARRQPNTEAFF. V is TRBV20-1 and J is TRBJ1-1; no definite D call. The CDR3 contains 13 residues. Germline V gene data show CDR1 as DFQATT and CDR2 as SNEGSKA (reference sequence). Trimming took 2 bases from V and 1 from J, leaving 8 bases between them.

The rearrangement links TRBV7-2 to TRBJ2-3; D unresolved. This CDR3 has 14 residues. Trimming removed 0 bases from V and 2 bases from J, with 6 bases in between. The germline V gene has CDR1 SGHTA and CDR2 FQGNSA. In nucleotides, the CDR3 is TGTGCCAGCAGCTTAGCGCCGGCCACAGATACGCAGTATTTT. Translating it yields CASSLAPATDTQYF.

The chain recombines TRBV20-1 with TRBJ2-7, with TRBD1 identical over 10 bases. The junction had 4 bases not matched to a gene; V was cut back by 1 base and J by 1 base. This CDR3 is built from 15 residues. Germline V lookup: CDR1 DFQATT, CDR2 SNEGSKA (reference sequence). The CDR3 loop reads CSARVPGQGSYEQYF. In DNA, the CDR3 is TGCAGTGCTAGAGTTCCGGGACAGGGGTCCTACGAGCAGTACTTC.

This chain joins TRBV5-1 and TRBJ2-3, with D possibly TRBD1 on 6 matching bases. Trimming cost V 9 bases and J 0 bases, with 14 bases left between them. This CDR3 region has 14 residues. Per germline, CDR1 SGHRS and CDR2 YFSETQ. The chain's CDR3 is CATRGGGSTDTQYF. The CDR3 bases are TGCGCCACCAGGGGTGGCGGGAGCACAGATACGCAGTATTTT.

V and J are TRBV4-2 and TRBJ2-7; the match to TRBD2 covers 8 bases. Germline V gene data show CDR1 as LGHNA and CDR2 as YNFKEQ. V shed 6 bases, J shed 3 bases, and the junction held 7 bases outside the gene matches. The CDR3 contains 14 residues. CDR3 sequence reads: CASRLAVYGYEQYF. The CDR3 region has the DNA TGTGCCAGCAGACTAGCGGTATATGGCTACGAGCAGTACTTC.

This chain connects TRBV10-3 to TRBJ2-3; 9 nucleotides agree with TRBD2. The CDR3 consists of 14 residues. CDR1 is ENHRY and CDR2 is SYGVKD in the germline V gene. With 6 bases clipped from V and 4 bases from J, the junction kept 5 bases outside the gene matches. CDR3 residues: CAIRRSSGADTQYF. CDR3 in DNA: TGTGCCATCAGAAGATCTAGCGGGGCAGATACGCAGTATTTT.

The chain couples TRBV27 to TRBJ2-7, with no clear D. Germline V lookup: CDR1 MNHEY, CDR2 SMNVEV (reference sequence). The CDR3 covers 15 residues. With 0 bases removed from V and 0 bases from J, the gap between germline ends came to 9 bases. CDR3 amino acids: CASSLSGLSSYEQYF. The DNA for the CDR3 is TGTGCCAGCAGTTTATCAGGGCTCAGCTCCTACGAGCAGTACTTC.

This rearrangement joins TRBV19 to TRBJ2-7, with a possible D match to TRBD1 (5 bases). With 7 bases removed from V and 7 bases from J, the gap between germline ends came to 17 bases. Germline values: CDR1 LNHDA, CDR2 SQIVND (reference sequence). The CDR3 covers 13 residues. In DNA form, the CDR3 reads TGTGCCAGTAATCGAGCTGGGGCCTTTGAGCAGTACTTC. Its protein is CASNRAGAFEQYF.

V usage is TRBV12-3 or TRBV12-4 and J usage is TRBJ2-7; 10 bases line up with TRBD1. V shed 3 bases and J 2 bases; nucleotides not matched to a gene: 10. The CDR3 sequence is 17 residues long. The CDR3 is CASSFSLGTGDPYEQYF. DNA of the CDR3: TGTGCCAGCAGTTTCTCCCTGGGGACAGGGGACCCCTACGAGCAGTACTTC.

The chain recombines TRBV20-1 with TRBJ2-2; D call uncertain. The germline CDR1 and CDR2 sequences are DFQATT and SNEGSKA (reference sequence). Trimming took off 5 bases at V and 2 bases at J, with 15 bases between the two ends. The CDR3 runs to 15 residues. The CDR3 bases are TGCAGTGCTTCCCTCGGCAGGTCTAACACCGGGGAGCTGTTTTTT. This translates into CSASLGRSNTGELFF.